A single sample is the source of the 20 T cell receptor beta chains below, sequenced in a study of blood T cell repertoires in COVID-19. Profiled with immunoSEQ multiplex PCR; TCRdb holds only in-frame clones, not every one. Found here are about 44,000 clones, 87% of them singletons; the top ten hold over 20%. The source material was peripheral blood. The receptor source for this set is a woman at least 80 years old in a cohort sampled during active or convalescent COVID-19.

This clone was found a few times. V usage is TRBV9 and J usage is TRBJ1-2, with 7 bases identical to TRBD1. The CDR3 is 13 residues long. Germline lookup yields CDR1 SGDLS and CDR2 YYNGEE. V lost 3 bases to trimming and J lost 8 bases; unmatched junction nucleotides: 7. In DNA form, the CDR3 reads TGTGCCAGCAGCGCTCGACAGGGCTGGGGCTACACCTTC. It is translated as CASSARQGWGYTF. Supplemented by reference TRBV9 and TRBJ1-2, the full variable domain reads DSGVTQTPKHLITATGQRVTLRCSPRSGDLSVYWYQQSLDQGLQFLIQYYNGEERAKGNILERFSAQQFPDLHSELNLSSLELGDSALYFCASSARQGWGYTFGSGTRLTVV.

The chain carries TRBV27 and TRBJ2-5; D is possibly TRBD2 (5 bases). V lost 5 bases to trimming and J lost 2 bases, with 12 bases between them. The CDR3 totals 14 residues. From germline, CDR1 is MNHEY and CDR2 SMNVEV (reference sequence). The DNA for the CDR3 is TGTGCCAGCAGTCACGGACTGATACAAGAGACCCAGTACTTC. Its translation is CASSHGLIQETQYF.

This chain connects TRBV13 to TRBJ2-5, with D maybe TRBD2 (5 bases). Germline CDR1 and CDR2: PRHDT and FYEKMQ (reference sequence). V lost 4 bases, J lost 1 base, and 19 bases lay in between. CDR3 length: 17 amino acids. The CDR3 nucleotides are TGTGCCAGCAGCTCCCGGGTGTTAGCTGCGGGCCAAGAGACCCAGTACTTC. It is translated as CASSSRVLAAGQETQYF.

For the CDR3, the DNA is TGTGCCAGCAGTTTTAGGGGTGATGAGCAGTTCTTC. Residues: CASSFRGDEQFF. V usage is TRBV6-2 or TRBV6-3 and J usage is TRBJ2-1, with D possibly matching TRBD1 (5 bases). Germline V gene sequence: CDR1 MNHEY, CDR2 SVGEGT. This CDR3 has 12 amino acids. V lost 4 bases to trimming and J lost 8 bases, with 9 bases between them.

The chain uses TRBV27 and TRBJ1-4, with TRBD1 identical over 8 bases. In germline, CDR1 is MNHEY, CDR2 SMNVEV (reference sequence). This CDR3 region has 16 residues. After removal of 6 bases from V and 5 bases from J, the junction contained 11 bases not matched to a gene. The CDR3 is CASSLTGGIINEKLFF. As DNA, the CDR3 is TGTGCCAGCAGCCTTACAGGGGGAATAATCAATGAAAAACTGTTTTTT.

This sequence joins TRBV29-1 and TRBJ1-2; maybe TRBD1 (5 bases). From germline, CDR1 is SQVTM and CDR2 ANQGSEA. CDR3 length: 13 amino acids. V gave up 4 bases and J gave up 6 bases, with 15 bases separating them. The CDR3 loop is CSVGFVSGDGYTF. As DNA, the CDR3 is TGCAGCGTTGGCTTCGTCTCGGGGGATGGCTACACCTTC.

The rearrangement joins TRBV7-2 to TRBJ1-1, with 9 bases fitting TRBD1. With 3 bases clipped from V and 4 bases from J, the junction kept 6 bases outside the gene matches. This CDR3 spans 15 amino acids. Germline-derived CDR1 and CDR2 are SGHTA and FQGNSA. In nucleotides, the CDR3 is TGTGCCAGCAGCTTTACCCCGACAGGGGGCACTGAAGCTTTCTTT. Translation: CASSFTPTGGTEAFF.

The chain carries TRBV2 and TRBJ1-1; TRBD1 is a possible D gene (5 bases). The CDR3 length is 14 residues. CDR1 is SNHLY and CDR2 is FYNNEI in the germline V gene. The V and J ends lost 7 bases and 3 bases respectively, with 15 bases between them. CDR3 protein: CASMNFRGDTEAFF. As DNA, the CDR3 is TGTGCCAGCATGAATTTTCGGGGGGACACTGAAGCTTTCTTT.

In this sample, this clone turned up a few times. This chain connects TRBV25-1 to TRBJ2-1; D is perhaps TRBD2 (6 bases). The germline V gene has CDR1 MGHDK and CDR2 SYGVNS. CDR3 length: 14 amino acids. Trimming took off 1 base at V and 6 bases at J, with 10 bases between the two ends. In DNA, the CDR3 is TGTGCCAGCAGTGAATCACTAGCTCTCAATGAGCAGTTCTTC. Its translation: CASSESLALNEQFF.

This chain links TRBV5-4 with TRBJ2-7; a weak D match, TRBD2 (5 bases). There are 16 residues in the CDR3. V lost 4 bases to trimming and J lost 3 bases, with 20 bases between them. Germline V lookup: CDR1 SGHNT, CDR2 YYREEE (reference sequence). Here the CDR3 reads CASSPGTYNGLYEQYF. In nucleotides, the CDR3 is TGTGCCAGCAGCCCGGGAACATATAACGGGCTCTACGAGCAGTACTTC.

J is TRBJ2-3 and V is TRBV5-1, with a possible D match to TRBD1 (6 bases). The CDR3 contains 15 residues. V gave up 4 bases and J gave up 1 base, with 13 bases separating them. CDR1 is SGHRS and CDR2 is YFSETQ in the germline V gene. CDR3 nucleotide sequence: TGCGCCAGCAGCCTAATACAGGGTGGCACAGATACGCAGTATTTT. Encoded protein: CASSLIQGGTDTQYF.

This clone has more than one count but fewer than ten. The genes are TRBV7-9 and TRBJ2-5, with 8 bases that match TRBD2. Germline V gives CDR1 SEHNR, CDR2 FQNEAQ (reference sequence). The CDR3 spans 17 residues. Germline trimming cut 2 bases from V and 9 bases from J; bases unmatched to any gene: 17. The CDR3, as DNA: TGTGCCAGCAGCTTATTTGCGGGAGGTCCAGGAAGGGGACCCCAGTACTTC. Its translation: CASSLFAGGPGRGPQYF.

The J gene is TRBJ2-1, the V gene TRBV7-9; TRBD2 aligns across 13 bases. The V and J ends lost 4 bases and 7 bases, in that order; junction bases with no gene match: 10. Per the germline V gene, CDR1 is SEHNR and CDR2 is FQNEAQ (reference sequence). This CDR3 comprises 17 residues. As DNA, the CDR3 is TGTGCCAGCAGCTCGACTAGCGGGAGGTCCCGGAGAAATGAGCAGTTCTTC. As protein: CASSSTSGRSRRNEQFF.

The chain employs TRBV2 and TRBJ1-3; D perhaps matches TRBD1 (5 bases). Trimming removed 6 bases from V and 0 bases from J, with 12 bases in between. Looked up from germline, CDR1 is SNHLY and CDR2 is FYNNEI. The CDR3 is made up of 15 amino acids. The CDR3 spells CASSPGLFSGNTIYF. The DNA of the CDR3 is TGTGCCAGCAGCCCAGGGCTTTTCTCTGGAAACACCATATATTTT.

This CDR3 reads CASSSRVAGETYEQYF. The DNA of the CDR3 is TGTGCCAGCAGCTCGCGGGTGGCGGGGGAGACCTACGAGCAGTACTTC. The chain links TRBV7-8 to TRBJ2-7; 7 bases line up with TRBD2. Germline CDR1 is SGHVS and CDR2 is FQNEAQ. V lost 4 bases, J lost 2 bases, and 11 bases stayed unmatched. CDR3 size: 16 residues.

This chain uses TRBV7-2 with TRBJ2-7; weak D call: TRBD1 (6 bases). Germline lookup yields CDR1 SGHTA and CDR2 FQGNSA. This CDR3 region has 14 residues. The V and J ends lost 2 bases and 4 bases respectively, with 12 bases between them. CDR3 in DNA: TGTGCCAGCAGCTTATGGGGGCGAGGGTACGAGCAGTACTTC. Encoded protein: CASSLWGRGYEQYF.

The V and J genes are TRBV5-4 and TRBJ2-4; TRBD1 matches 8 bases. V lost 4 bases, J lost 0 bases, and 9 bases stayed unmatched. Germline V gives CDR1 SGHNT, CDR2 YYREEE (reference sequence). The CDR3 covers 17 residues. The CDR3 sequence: CASSPWDRRLAKNIQYF. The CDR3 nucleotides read TGTGCCAGCAGCCCCTGGGACAGGAGACTAGCCAAAAACATTCAGTACTTC.

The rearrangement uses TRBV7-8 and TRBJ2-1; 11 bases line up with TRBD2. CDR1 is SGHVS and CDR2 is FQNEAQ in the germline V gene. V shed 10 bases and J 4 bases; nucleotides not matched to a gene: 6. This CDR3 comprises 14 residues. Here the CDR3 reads CATGTSGKYNEQFF. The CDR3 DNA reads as TGTGCCACAGGGACTAGCGGCAAATACAATGAGCAGTTCTTC.

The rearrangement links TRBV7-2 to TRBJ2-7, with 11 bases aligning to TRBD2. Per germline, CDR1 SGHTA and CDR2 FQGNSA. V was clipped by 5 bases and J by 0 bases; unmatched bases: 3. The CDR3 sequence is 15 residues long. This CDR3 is CASSPSGRLSYEQYF. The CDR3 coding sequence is TGTGCCAGCAGCCCTAGCGGGAGGCTCTCCTACGAGCAGTACTTC.

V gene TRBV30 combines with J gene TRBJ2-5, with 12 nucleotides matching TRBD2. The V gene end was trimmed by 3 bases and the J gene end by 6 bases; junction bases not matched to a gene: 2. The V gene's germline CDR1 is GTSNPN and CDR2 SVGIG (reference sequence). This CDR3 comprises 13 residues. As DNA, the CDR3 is TGTGCCTGGAGACTAGCGGGGGGACAGACCCAGTACTTC. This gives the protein CAWRLAGGQTQYF.